The present TCR beta chain was sequenced within a study of somatic mutations in cytotoxic T cells in rheumatoid arthritis. Study-wide background: Patient blood, which was peripheral blood collected as 30 ml EDTA, was drawn right after diagnosis and before any treatment started.

Method: immunoSEQ multiplex PCR; TCRdb's copy keeps in-frame clones and lacks some. The table shows under 4,500 clones, with roughly 83% occurring only once. Study-level results: Which antigens the expanded CD8+ clones targeted was unknown.

In germline, CDR1 is MNHEY, CDR2 SVGAGI. V was cut by 6 bases and J by 11 bases, with 13 bases left in between. The CDR3 covers 11 residues. Details on this clone: Its matching antigen is unknown.

Both CD4+ and CD8+ cells were separated through positive magnetic bead selection, and their purity was verified using flow cytometry. The TCR was taken from an adult with rheumatoid arthritis. Source material: CD8+ T cells sorted from blood. The chain combines TRBV6-5 with TRBJ1-1; D perhaps matches TRBD1 (6 bases). The CDR3 loop is CASSQGLGAFF. The DNA for the CDR3 is TGTGCCAGCAGCCAGGGGCTTGGGGCTTTCTTT.